These T cell receptor beta chains were read from a single sample in a study of cytomegalovirus exposure and HLA in healthy donors. Sequencing was performed with immunoSEQ multiplex PCR; in TCRdb, only in-frame clones are kept and a portion is missing. The sample shows about 140,000 clones, roughly 84% of them seen only once. Sequences were obtained from PBMCs. These receptor sequences come from a boy between 2 and 10 years old in good health and CMV-seronegative. The CDR3 runs from the conserved cysteine through the conserved F or W. Fields, in order: J gene, clone size, V gene, D gene, CDR3 protein, CDR3 DNA. A D gene is named only where the DNA matches it firmly. Not every row has a clone size; where given, it reads once, few, many or a size class.

TRBJ2-1 | - | TRBV14 | TRBD2 | CASSHLLASGTLSSYNEQFF | TGTGCCAGCAGCCACCTATTAGCTAGCGGGACGTTGAGCTCCTACAATGAGCAGTTCTTC
TRBJ2-1 | - | TRBV6-5 | TRBD1 | CASSYLPGQGGREQFF | TGTGCCAGCAGTTACCTTCCGGGACAGGGGGGGAGAGAGCAGTTCTTC
TRBJ1-1 | - | TRBV5-6 | - | CASSSRGGVGGTEAFF | TGTGCCAGCAGCTCGCGAGGGGGGGTGGGCGGTACTGAAGCTTTCTTT
TRBJ2-4 | - | TRBV10-1 | - | CATSPGQGGDIQYF | TGCGCCACCTCGCCGGGGCAGGGAGGTGACATTCAGTACTTC
TRBJ1-6 | - | TRBV6-5 | TRBD1 | CASSYSTGENSPLHF | TGTGCCAGCAGTTACTCGACAGGGGAAAATTCACCCCTCCACTTT
TRBJ2-7 | - | TRBV27 | TRBD2 | CASGRSGDLYEQYF | TGTGCCAGCGGACGTAGCGGGGACCTCTACGAGCAGTACTTC
TRBJ1-6 | - | TRBV5-5 | - | CASSSDPQGHSPLHF | TGTGCCAGCAGCTCAGACCCACAGGGCCATTCACCCCTCCACTTT
TRBJ2-2 | once | TRBV7-8 | TRBD1 | CASSKTGTGGLSGTGELFF | TGTGCCAGCAGCAAGACCGGGACAGGGGGCCTCTCGGGCACCGGGGAGCTGTTTTTT
TRBJ2-3 | - | TRBV7-2 | TRBD1 | CASSWRDRGLTDTQYF | TGTGCCAGCAGCTGGCGCGACAGGGGGCTCACAGATACGCAGTATTTT
TRBJ2-7 | - | TRBV4-1 | TRBD1 | CASSQQGRDRSYEQYF | TGCGCCAGCAGCCAACAGGGGCGGGACAGGAGCTACGAGCAGTACTTC
TRBJ2-7 | - | TRBV5-1 | TRBD1 | CASSLDRDYEQYF | TGCGCCAGCAGCCTCGACAGGGATTACGAGCAGTACTTC
TRBJ2-5 | few | TRBV7-8 | TRBD2 | CASSLVVAGANWVWETQYF | TGTGCCAGCAGCTTAGTTGTAGCGGGAGCTAATTGGGTCTGGGAGACCCAGTACTTC
TRBJ2-1 | - | TRBV7-2 | TRBD2 | CASSLRPGLAEPNEQFF | TGTGCCAGCAGCTTACGTCCGGGACTAGCGGAACCCAATGAGCAGTTCTTC
TRBJ2-5 | once | TRBV6-1 | - | CASSFRDTAEQYF | TGTGCCAGCAGTTTCCGGGACACCGCGGAGCAGTACTTC
TRBJ2-1 | - | TRBV11-3 | - | CASSLLRGISYNEQFF | TGTGCCAGCAGCCTCCTGCGCGGGATATCCTACAATGAGCAGTTCTTC
TRBJ1-6 | - | TRBV5-1 | TRBD1 | CASSLDPGTAPYNSPLHF | TGCGCCAGCAGCTTGGATCCCGGGACAGCACCTTATAATTCACCCCTCCACTTT
TRBJ2-1 | - | TRBV4-2 | - | CASSQVRDSVRFF | TGTGCCAGCAGCCAAGTACGAGATAGTGTTCGGTTCTTC
TRBJ1-1 | once | TRBV5-5 | - | CASSLFVYRENTEAFF | TGTGCCAGCAGCTTGTTCGTTTACAGGGAAAACACTGAAGCTTTCTTT
TRBJ2-3 | - | TRBV5-1 | - | CASSVSGRVTDTQYF | TGCGCCAGCAGCGTCTCCGGGCGGGTCACAGATACGCAGTATTTT
TRBJ1-4 | - | TRBV10-2 | - | CASSESGGDEKLFF | TGCGCCAGCAGTGAGTCCGGGGGAGATGAAAAACTGTTTTTT
TRBJ2-7 | - | TRBV28 | TRBD2 | CASSPPSGRDEQYF | TGTGCCAGCAGTCCCCCATCGGGGAGGGACGAGCAGTACTTC
TRBJ1-6 | - | TRBV11-3 | TRBD1 | CASSSRTGYNSPLHF | TGTGCCAGCAGCTCACGGACAGGGTATAATTCACCCCTCCACTTT
TRBJ1-1 | - | TRBV4-2 | - | CASSPRTAMNTEAFF | TGTGCCAGCAGCCCAAGGACAGCTATGAACACTGAAGCTTTCTTT
TRBJ1-5 | - | TRBV12-5 | - | CASGFSVDYNQPQHF | TGTGCTAGTGGTTTTTCAGTAGACTACAATCAGCCCCAGCATTTT
TRBJ1-3 | - | TRBV18 | TRBD1 | CASSWGTGAATTGNTIYF | TGTGCCAGCTCATGGGGGACAGGGGCCGCGACGACTGGAAACACCATATATTTT
TRBJ1-5 | once | TRBV21-1 | - | CASSKGADRDELNNQPQHF | TGTGCCAGCAGCAAAGGCGCGGACAGGGACGAACTAAATAATCAGCCCCAGCATTTT
TRBJ2-7 | - | TRBV7-6 | TRBD2 | CASSSSVAGREQYF | TGTGCCAGCAGCTCGTCGGTAGCGGGACGGGAGCAGTACTTC
TRBJ2-5 | - | TRBV7-9 | - | CASSLPSGTSQETQYF | TGTGCCAGCAGTTTACCCTCCGGGACTTCCCAAGAGACCCAGTACTTC
TRBJ1-1 | once | TRBV7-3 | - | CASSFTGQEAFF | TGTGCCAGCAGCTTTACCGGACAGGAAGCTTTCTTT
TRBJ2-1 | - | TRBV9 | TRBD2 | CASSVTGGSPYNEQFF | TGTGCCAGCAGCGTGACCGGCGGGAGCCCTTACAATGAGCAGTTCTTC
TRBJ2-2 | - | TRBV28 | - | CASSPLGTLNTGELFF | TGTGCCAGCAGTCCCTTGGGGACACTGAACACCGGGGAGCTGTTTTTT
TRBJ2-7 | - | TRBV28 | TRBD2 | CASCTYSGSYEQYF | TGTGCCAGCTGTACATATAGCGGGAGCTACGAGCAGTACTTC
TRBJ1-2 | - | TRBV7-9 | TRBD1 | CASSTGTGLNYGYTF | TGTGCCAGCAGCACCGGGACAGGGCTTAACTATGGCTACACCTTC
TRBJ2-5 | once | TRBV7-9 | TRBD1 | CSSSYPTGDTQETQYF | TGTTCCAGCAGCTATCCGACAGGGGACACCCAAGAGACCCAGTACTTC
TRBJ2-7 | - | TRBV9 | TRBD2 | CASNPSGSPTEQYF | TGTGCCAGCAACCCTAGCGGGAGCCCTACGGAGCAGTACTTC
TRBJ2-3 | - | TRBV11-2 | - | CASTLYEDTQYF | TGTGCCAGCACTCTCTACGAGGATACGCAGTATTTT
TRBJ2-7 | - | TRBV9 | - | CASSVELGSREQYF | TGTGCCAGCAGCGTAGAGCTAGGATCGCGTGAGCAGTACTTC
TRBJ1-4 | - | TRBV5-1 | TRBD1 | CASRITGGKEKLFF | TGCGCCAGCCGAATAACAGGGGGGAAGGAAAAACTGTTTTTT
TRBJ2-7 | - | TRBV6-6 | - | CASSYSLATYEQYF | TGTGCCAGCAGTTACTCGCTGGCAACCTACGAGCAGTACTTC
TRBJ2-1 | - | TRBV6-5 | TRBD2 | CASSGVLAVDNEQFF | TGTGCCAGCAGTGGGGTACTAGCGGTAGACAATGAGCAGTTCTTC
TRBJ1-2 | - | TRBV7-8 | - | CASSLVDGGNYGYPF | TGTGCCAGCAGCTTAGTGGACGGAGGAAACTATGGCTACCCCTTC
TRBJ2-7 | - | TRBV28 | - | CASIPGLRTYEQYF | TGTGCCAGCATCCCGGGACTCCGAACCTACGAGCAGTACTTC
TRBJ1-3 | - | TRBV5-3 | - | CARSCQSRVKGPSSGNTIYF | TGTGCCAGAAGCTGTCAATCCAGGGTCAAAGGCCCTTCCTCTGGAAACACCATATATTTT
TRBJ2-1 | - | TRBV5-1 | - | CASTYSRRSSYNEQFF | TGCGCCAGCACCTATTCCAGGCGAAGCTCCTACAATGAGCAGTTCTTC
TRBJ2-3 | - | TRBV12-5 | TRBD2 | CASGLGLAGADTQYF | TGTGCTAGTGGTTTAGGACTAGCGGGAGCAGATACGCAGTATTTT
TRBJ2-2 | - | TRBV2 | - | CASIRQNTGELFF | TGTGCCAGCATTCGACAGAACACCGGGGAGCTGTTTTTT